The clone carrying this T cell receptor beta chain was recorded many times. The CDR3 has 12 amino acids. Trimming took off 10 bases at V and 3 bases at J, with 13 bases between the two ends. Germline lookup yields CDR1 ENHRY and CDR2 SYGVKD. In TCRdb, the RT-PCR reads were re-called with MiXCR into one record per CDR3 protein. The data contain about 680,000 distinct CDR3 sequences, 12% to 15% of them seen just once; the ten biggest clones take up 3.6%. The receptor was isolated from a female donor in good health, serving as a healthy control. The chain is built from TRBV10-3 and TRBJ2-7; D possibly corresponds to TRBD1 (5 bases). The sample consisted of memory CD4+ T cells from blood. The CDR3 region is CANSQGNYEQYF. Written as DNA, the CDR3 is TGTGCCAACTCCCAGGGCAACTACGAGCAGTACTTC.